This paragraph covers one T cell receptor beta chain sequence. The antigen is not known. This sample stems from a study of CXCR3-negative and CXCR3-positive naive CD8 T cells. Study as a whole: Overall TRB read output was about 135 million, and each library contained about 1.5 +/- 0.3 million reads. Points from the study as a whole: Naive subsets expressed similar surface CD5; TRB CDR3 features served to infer TCR strength. For naive cells, CXCR3-negative and CXCR3-positive subsets had similar TRBV-TRBJ usage; for memory cells, usage differed.

UMI labels and 5' RACE were used to prepare the TRB cDNA libraries. TCRdb reworked the 5' RACE reads into one entry per CDR3 protein, no DNA. Its clone listing holds about 130,000 distinct CDR3 sequences. Cells that were CD45RO-CCR7+CD27+CD95- constituted naive CD8+ T cells. Per the germline V gene, CDR1 is GTSNPN and CDR2 is SVGIG (reference sequence). This CDR3 has 13 residues. The chain is built from TRBV30 and TRBJ2-7; TCRdb picks TRBD2, but there is no DNA to check that call. The receptor comes from a human donor in good health. Some clones in this sample may be carry-over from other donors' samples. The sequenced sample was naive CXCR3- CD8+ T cells from blood. Subset in this sample: CD45RO-CCR7+CD27+CD95- naive CD8+ T cells lacking CXCR3 (TNR3-). This CDR3 is CAWGALGVYEQYF.